The 30 T cell receptor beta chains in this list originate from one sample, sequenced in a study of blood T cells in healthy people across ages. Primed by a sample-barcoded 5' primer and a J-beta primer mix, a second PCR proceeded for 7 to 11 cycles. In TCRdb, the 5' RACE reads were re-called with MiXCR into one record per CDR3 protein. The table includes about 940,000 distinct CDR3 sequences, 40% to 60% detected once. Sequencing input: blood. The receptors originated from a young man in good health.

In its sample, this clonotype was seen a few times. The V and J genes are TRBV18 and TRBJ1-1; TRBD1 aligns across 9 bases. V shed 5 bases and J 4 bases; nucleotides not matched to a gene: 8. The CDR3 loop spans 15 amino acids. Germline CDR1 is KGHSH and CDR2 is LQKENI. As DNA, the CDR3 is TGTGCCAGCTCATCACAGGGGGCCTCGGTCACTGAAGCTTTCTTT. Translation: CASSSQGASVTEAFF. Looking up the rest from reference TRBV18 and TRBJ1-1 gives the full variable domain: NAGVMQNPRHLVRRRGQEARLRCSPMKGHSHVYWYRQLPEEGLKFMVYLQKENIIDESGMPKERFSAEFPKEGPSILRIQQVVRGDSAAYFCASSSQGASVTEAFFGQGTRLTVV.

This sequence joins TRBV6-5 and TRBJ2-7; D might be TRBD1 or TRBD2, each matching 5 bases. Trimming removed 2 bases at V and 0 bases at J, with 8 bases between. The CDR3 consists of 14 residues. Germline CDR1 reads MNHEY; CDR2 reads SVGAGI. The CDR3 reads CASSYRGASYEQYF. Here the CDR3 DNA reads TGTGCCAGCAGTTACCGGGGCGCCTCCTACGAGCAGTACTTC.

Of note for this clonotype: One junction end disagrees with the germline gene, perhaps due to a read error. The chain couples TRBV7-7 to TRBJ2-6, with D possibly TRBD1 on 5 matching bases. CDR1 is SSHAT, CDR2 FNYEAQ, per germline (reference sequence). The CDR3 length is 14 residues. The CDR3 loop reads CASSVRQGANVLTF. Written as DNA, the CDR3 is TGTGCTAGCAGCGTACGACAGGGGGCCAACGTCCTGACTTTC.

This clonotype was observed a handful of times. The chain couples TRBV18 to TRBJ1-2; no clear D gene. The CDR3 spans 13 residues. The V gene's germline CDR1 is KGHSH and CDR2 LQKENI. Trimming took 2 bases from V and 8 from J, leaving 12 bases between them. CDR3 amino acids: CASSPSVDGGYTF. The DNA for the CDR3 is TGTGCCAGCTCACCATCCGTGGACGGGGGCTACACCTTC.

This rearrangement joins TRBV27 to TRBJ1-5; D might be TRBD1 (6 bases). The V and J ends lost 5 bases and 0 bases respectively, with 17 bases between them. Germline CDR1 reads MNHEY; CDR2 reads SMNVEV (reference sequence). The CDR3 length is 17 residues. The DNA of the CDR3 is TGTGCCAGCAGTACCCACAGGACAGCCTTTAGCAATCAGCCCCAGCATTTT. It encodes CASSTHRTAFSNQPQHF.

The V call is TRBV29-1, the J call TRBJ2-3; TRBD2 matches at 8 bases. The CDR3 totals 13 residues. V was pared by 5 bases and J by 3 bases, with 4 bases of the junction left unmatched. Germline loops: CDR1 SQVTM, CDR2 ANQGSEA. The CDR3 nucleotides are TGCAGCGTTCGGGGGGGCCTGACAGATACGCAGTATTTT. The encoded protein is CSVRGGLTDTQYF.

The sample holds one count of this clonotype. The gene calls are TRBV14 and TRBJ2-3; D unresolved. There are 14 residues in the CDR3. Germline CDR1 reads SGHDN; CDR2 reads FVKESK. The V end was cut by 6 bases, the J end by 5 bases, with 15 bases between. CDR3 region: CASRHGLVEDTQYF. DNA for the CDR3: TGTGCCAGCAGACACGGGCTAGTGGAAGATACGCAGTATTTT.

The J gene is TRBJ2-7, the V gene TRBV3-1; D perhaps matches TRBD1 (6 bases). The CDR3 loop spans 12 amino acids. V lost 3 bases and J lost 8, with 11 bases in between. Germline V gene data show CDR1 as LGHDT and CDR2 as YNNKEL (reference sequence). CDR3: CASSHRRDKQYF. The CDR3 DNA follows: TGTGCCAGCAGCCACCGTAGGGACAAGCAGTACTTC.

V usage is TRBV5-5 and J usage is TRBJ2-5; D call uncertain. The length of the CDR3 is 13 residues. In germline, CDR1 is SGHKS, CDR2 YYEKEE (reference sequence). The V end lost 0 bases, the J end lost 7 bases, and 10 bases lay between the germline ends. The CDR3 sequence: CASSLADSGTQYF. The CDR3 region has the DNA TGTGCCAGCAGCTTGGCAGATTCGGGGACCCAGTACTTC.

The rearrangement uses TRBV5-1 and TRBJ2-3; TRBD2 matches at 8 bases. The CDR3 contains 14 residues. CDR1 is SGHRS and CDR2 is YFSETQ in the germline V gene. After removal of 5 bases from V and 4 bases from J, the junction contained 6 bases not matched to a gene. CDR3 region: CASRGNSGADTQYF. DNA of the CDR3: TGCGCCAGCAGAGGAAATAGCGGGGCAGATACGCAGTATTTT. Based on the CDR3 plus reference TRBV5-1 and TRBJ2-3, the full variable domain is KAGVTQTPRYLIKTRGQQVTLSCSPISGHRSVSWYQQTPGQGLQFLFEYFSETQRNKGNFPGRFSGRQFSNSRSEMNVSTLELGDSALYLCASRGNSGADTQYFGPGTRLTVL.

V usage is TRBV14 and J usage is TRBJ2-1; 10 bases are a match to TRBD2. CDR1 and CDR2 (germline): SGHDN, FVKESK. The CDR3 loop spans 16 amino acids. The trim removed 0 bases at V and 5 bases at J, leaving 4 bases unmatched. CDR3 nucleotide sequence: TGTGCCAGCAGCCAAGAGCGGCTAGCGGGAGACAATGAGCAGTTCTTC. This translates into CASSQERLAGDNEQFF.

The chain couples TRBV6-2 or TRBV6-3 to TRBJ1-2; D gene unclear. The CDR3 has 13 residues. The germline gives CDR1 MNHEY, CDR2 SVGEGT. V lost 5 bases and J lost 2, with 9 bases in between. This chain's CDR3 is CASSESRNYGYTF. The CDR3 DNA reads TGTGCCAGCAGTGAATCAAGGAACTATGGCTACACCTTC.

The chain recombines TRBV3-1 with TRBJ1-4; 9 bases map to TRBD1. The germline gives CDR1 LGHDT, CDR2 YNNKEL (reference sequence). V gave up 4 bases and J gave up 6 bases; unmatched junction bases: 6. The CDR3 runs to 15 residues. This CDR3 reads CASSRVDRGDEKLFF. CDR3 coding DNA: TGTGCCAGCAGCCGCGTAGACAGGGGGGATGAAAAACTGTTTTTT.

V and J are TRBV27 and TRBJ2-7; D may match TRBD1 or TRBD2 (7 bases each). The V gene's germline CDR1 is MNHEY and CDR2 SMNVEV (reference sequence). There are 20 residues in the CDR3. V lost 5 bases and J lost 3, with 32 bases in between. The CDR3 loop is CASSPQGSGGIERLIYEQYF. CDR3 sequence (DNA): TGTGCCAGCAGTCCACAGGGGTCGGGGGGCATAGAGCGACTTATCTACGAGCAGTACTTC.

The chain combines TRBV25-1 with TRBJ1-2, with 9 bases identical to TRBD1. CDR3 length equals 14 residues. Germline trimming cut 2 bases from V and 3 bases from J; bases unmatched to any gene: 1. The germline CDR1 and CDR2 sequences are MGHDK and SYGVNS. This CDR3 is CASSEDRGYYGYTF. DNA for the CDR3: TGTGCCAGCAGTGAAGACAGGGGGTACTATGGCTACACCTTC.

The table lists this clonotype with a few counts. With a much larger clone just one base away, this may be a read error. The V gene is TRBV6-1, the J gene TRBJ2-5, with a possible D match to TRBD2 (5 bases). The V gene's germline CDR1 is MNHNS and CDR2 SASEGT. The CDR3 sequence is 14 residues long. With 1 base removed from V and 11 bases from J, the gap between germline ends came to 17 bases. CDR3 bases: TGTGCCAGCAGTGAAGGGTCTAGCTACAATGAGCAGTACTTC. As protein: CASSEGSSYNEQYF.

This clonotype was seen more than once but under ten times. The chain links TRBV11-3 to TRBJ1-3, with D tentatively TRBD1 (5 bases). V was cut by 5 bases and J by 0 bases, with 8 bases left in between. The germline V gene encodes CDR1 SGHNT and CDR2 YENEEA. This CDR3 region has 14 residues. DNA for the CDR3: TGTGCCAGCAGCCTCAGGGACTCTGGAAACACCATATATTTT. Protein product: CASSLRDSGNTIYF.

The rearrangement joins TRBV27 to TRBJ1-4; D not resolved. V was shortened by 6 bases and J by 8 bases, with 16 bases between the two germline ends. CDR1 MNHEY and CDR2 SMNVEV come from the germline V gene (reference sequence). CDR3 length equals 14 residues. CDR3 sequence (DNA): TGTGCCAGCAGGTCTGCAACCTTGGGCGAAAAACTGTTTTTT. Residues: CASRSATLGEKLFF.

This clonotype was detected a few times. This chain uses TRBV5-1 with TRBJ2-7, with TRBD1 identical over 7 bases. Unmatched junction bases numbered 5, after V lost 0 bases and J lost 5 bases. The CDR3 is 14 residues long. CDR1 is SGHRS and CDR2 is YFSETQ in the germline V gene. The CDR3 nucleotides are TGCGCCAGCAGCTTGGGACAGGGTGGCGACGAGCAGTACTTC. The encoded protein is CASSLGQGGDEQYF. The variable domain in full, with the rest retrieved from reference TRBV5-1 and TRBJ2-7, is KAGVTQTPRYLIKTRGQQVTLSCSPISGHRSVSWYQQTPGQGLQFLFEYFSETQRNKGNFPGRFSGRQFSNSRSEMNVSTLELGDSALYLCASSLGQGGDEQYFGPGTRLTVT.

This chain joins TRBV4-2 and TRBJ2-6; 8 nucleotides line up with TRBD1. Trimming cost V 0 bases and J 2 bases; bases outside gene matches: 9. This CDR3 contains 19 residues. Germline CDR1 and CDR2: LGHNA and YNFKEQ. This chain's CDR3 is CASSQDLGQGFAGANVLTF. The CDR3 DNA reads TGTGCCAGCAGCCAAGATCTCGGACAGGGATTCGCTGGGGCCAACGTCCTGACTTTC.

This clonotype was seen many times. This chain joins TRBV7-2 and TRBJ2-1, with 14 bases fitting TRBD2. This CDR3 contains 16 residues. V lost 4 bases and J lost 9; bases outside the gene matches: 8. CDR1 and CDR2 (germline): SGHTA, FQGNSA. The CDR3 DNA sequence: TGTGCCAGCAGCTCCCGACTAGCGGGGGGGAAAGGTGAGCAGTTCTTC. Translating it yields CASSSRLAGGKGEQFF.

This clonotype showed up many times. The chain carries TRBV4-3 and TRBJ2-7; no firm D call. Trimming removed 0 bases from V and 3 bases from J, with 9 bases in between. Germline V gene lookup returns CDR1 LGHNA and CDR2 YSLEER. There are 14 residues in the CDR3. Here the CDR3 reads CASSQEAASYEQYF. CDR3 DNA: TGCGCCAGCAGCCAAGAGGCCGCCAGCTACGAGCAGTACTTC.

The chain couples TRBV10-3 to TRBJ2-1; maybe TRBD1 (6 bases). This CDR3 region has 17 residues. The germline V gene has CDR1 ENHRY and CDR2 SYGVKD. V was clipped by 4 bases and J by 0 bases, with 16 bases between them. The CDR3 sequence: CAISGYTGTSSYNEQFF. The CDR3 bases are TGTGCCATCAGTGGGTACACCGGGACAAGCTCCTACAATGAGCAGTTCTTC.

The chain has TRBV28 and TRBJ2-7; D is undetermined. Between the trimmed V and J ends, which lost 7 bases and 2 bases, there was a span of 12 bases. The CDR3 is 13 residues long. CDR1 MDHEN and CDR2 SYDVKM come from the germline V gene. The CDR3 nucleotides read TGTGCCAGCATCGGCCTAGTGGCCTACGAGCAGTACTTC. Translating gives CASIGLVAYEQYF.

The count of this clonotype is one. The chain has TRBV4-2 and TRBJ2-7; TRBD2 is a possible D gene (6 bases). Trimming cost V 0 bases and J 5 bases, with 14 bases left between them. The germline V gene has CDR1 LGHNA and CDR2 YNFKEQ. The CDR3 is made up of 15 amino acids. CDR3 sequence reads: CASSQENGGGNEQYF. The CDR3 DNA sequence: TGTGCCAGCAGCCAAGAAAACGGGGGTGGGAACGAGCAGTACTTC.

The chain carries TRBV10-3 and TRBJ1-1; tentative D call: TRBD1 (6 bases). Germline V gives CDR1 ENHRY, CDR2 SYGVKD. There are 14 residues in the CDR3. Deletions cut 10 bases from V and 1 base from J, with 16 bases between. CDR3 sequence (DNA): TGTGCCACCTACACCGGGACACAGAACACTGAAGCTTTCTTT. Translated, it gives CATYTGTQNTEAFF.

This clonotype came up once. The chain carries TRBV7-2 and TRBJ2-6; 7 nucleotides line up with TRBD1. The ends lost 2 bases at V and 1 base at J; junction bases unmatched: 8. The germline CDR1 and CDR2 sequences are SGHTA and FQGNSA. The CDR3 loop spans 18 amino acids. CDR3 loop: CASSLTGTAFSGANVLTF. The CDR3 nucleotides read TGTGCCAGCAGCTTAACCGGGACAGCCTTTTCTGGGGCCAACGTCCTGACTTTC.

The chain links TRBV12-3 or TRBV12-4 to TRBJ2-5; 7 bases align to TRBD1. The assigned J gene may be wrong: the sequence end matches TRBJ2-7 better. The CDR3 is 14 amino acids. CDR3 residues: CASSLPGGPYEQYF. For the CDR3, the DNA is TGTGCCAGCAGTTTACCAGGGGGACCCTACGAGCAGTACTTC.

This clonotype was observed a few times. V usage is TRBV24-1 and J usage is TRBJ2-1; D is unresolved. The V end was cut by 0 bases, the J end by 0 bases, with 11 bases between. The CDR3 length is 17 residues. Germline V CDR1 and CDR2: KGHDR, SFDVKD. The CDR3: CATSDLQSTGSYNEQFF. DNA of the CDR3: TGTGCCACCAGTGATTTGCAAAGCACGGGCTCCTACAATGAGCAGTTCTTC.

The CDR3 loop reads CASSKGGDRDYPKEKLFF. The CDR3 nucleotides are TGTGCCAGCAGCAAAGGGGGGGACAGGGACTATCCTAAGGAAAAACTGTTTTTT. This sequence joins TRBV21-1 and TRBJ1-4; TRBD1 reflects the table's D call only, with no check against the DNA. TRBV21-1 is an annotated pseudogene. The CDR3 runs to 18 residues.